The T cell receptor (beta chain) described here comes from a study of graft-versus-host responses after intestinal transplantation. Whole-study results and caveats: With peak circulating GvH clone levels came an association with early post-transplant HvG declines.

Produced via immunoSEQ multiplex PCR; TCRdb's table is partial and in-frame only. The table includes over 15,000 clones, around 40% detected once. This clone showed up just a few times. The sequence was obtained from a human patient who was an organ donor for intestinal transplantation. Sequencing was performed on alloreactive CD4+ T cells from a mixed lymphocyte reaction culture, taken before transplantation. Subset denoted: CFSE-low proliferating T cells sorted from approximately six-day pre-transplant mixed lymphocyte reaction (GvH or HvG direction).

This CDR3 reads CAWSVGALGTDTQYF. CDR3 bases: TGTGCCTGGAGTGTCGGTGCGTTGGGCACAGATACGCAGTATTTT. The genes are TRBV30 and TRBJ2-3; no firm D call. The length of the CDR3 is 15 residues. Per germline, CDR1 GTSNPN and CDR2 SVGIG (reference sequence). V was cut by 0 bases and J by 1 base, with 11 bases left in between.